Shown below are 30 T cell receptor beta chains from a single sample sequenced in a study of shared clonotypes between healthy human individuals. Positively selected for CCR7, the CD45RO-negative cells used as naive CD8 cells excluded terminally differentiated effector memory CD45RA+ cells. Libraries were prepared by immunoSEQ multiplex PCR; TCRdb keeps only in-frame clonotypes and omits some of them. The sample consists of approximately 650,000 clones, around 95% of them appearing once. Sequencing input: naive CD8+ T cells sorted from blood. The origin of the receptors is a woman in her twenties or thirties in good health.

The chain's CDR3 is CASSSLEEQYF. The CDR3 nucleotides are TGTGCCAGCAGTTCCCTTGAGGAGCAGTACTTC. The chain employs TRBV6-5 and TRBJ2-7; D call uncertain. The CDR3 length is 11 residues. V lost 4 bases and J lost 7, with 8 bases in between. The germline V gene has CDR1 MNHEY and CDR2 SVGAGI.

J is TRBJ1-1 and V is TRBV10-1; D gene ambiguous. The V end was cut by 2 bases, the J end by 11 bases, with 18 bases between. CDR1 WNHNN and CDR2 SYGVQD come from the germline V gene (reference sequence). This CDR3 has 14 residues. The CDR3 region has the DNA TGCGCCAGCAGTGAGAATAAGGTCCCCACCCTTGCTTTCTTT. It is translated as CASSENKVPTLAFF.

This clone was recorded only once. The V call is TRBV14, the J call TRBJ2-2, with 7 bases that match TRBD1. The CDR3 is 18 residues long. The V and J ends lost 3 bases and 0 bases, in that order; junction bases with no gene match: 10. Germline V gene lookup returns CDR1 SGHDN and CDR2 FVKESK. CDR3 loop: CASSHGQGQLANTGELFF. CDR3 in DNA: TGTGCCAGCAGCCACGGCCAGGGACAGCTCGCGAACACCGGGGAGCTGTTTTTT. The full variable domain, its missing parts supplied by reference TRBV14 and TRBJ2-2, is EAGVTQFPSHSVIEKGQTVTLRCDPISGHDNLYWYRRVMGKEIKFLLHFVKESKQDESGMPNNRFLAERTGGTYSTLKVQPAELEDSGVYFCASSHGQGQLANTGELFFGEGSRLTVL.

This clone was detected only once. The rearrangement links TRBV2 to TRBJ2-7; maybe TRBD1 (6 bases). From germline, CDR1 is SNHLY and CDR2 FYNNEI. This CDR3 spans 14 amino acids. The V end was cut by 7 bases, the J end by 0 bases, with 13 bases between. Written as DNA, the CDR3 is TGTGCCAGCAATGGGGGCACTAGCTCCTACGAGCAGTACTTC. Its protein is CASNGGTSSYEQYF.

The rearrangement links TRBV4-2 to TRBJ2-3; 7 bases line up with TRBD2. Per germline, CDR1 LGHNA and CDR2 YNFKEQ. Trimming took 0 bases from V and 3 from J; bases not matched to a gene: 9. CDR3 size: 17 residues. The CDR3 is CASSQDGLDHETDTQYF. CDR3 DNA sequence: TGTGCCAGCAGCCAAGATGGACTAGACCATGAAACAGATACGCAGTATTTT.

The gene calls are TRBV6-5 and TRBJ2-7; 8 positions agree with TRBD1. The CDR3 sequence is 14 residues long. The germline V gene has CDR1 MNHEY and CDR2 SVGAGI. Trimming removed 5 bases from V and 3 bases from J; junction bases left unmatched: 6. CDR3 residues: CASSQVDRDYEQYF. CDR3 DNA: TGTGCCAGCAGTCAAGTGGACAGGGACTACGAGCAGTACTTC.

V usage is TRBV11-2 and J usage is TRBJ2-7; 7 bases are shared with TRBD2. Germline assignment: CDR1 SGHAT and CDR2 FQNNGV. J lost 3 bases, V lost 3 bases, and 5 bases had no gene match. This CDR3 region has 14 residues. CDR3 nucleotide sequence: TGTGCCAGCAGCTTGGCGGGGGAACTCTACGAGCAGTACTTC. Its translation is CASSLAGELYEQYF.

This sequence joins TRBV5-8 and TRBJ1-2, with a tentative D call TRBD1 (6 bases). The germline V and J ends were trimmed by 5 bases and 4 bases, with 18 bases remaining between them. Germline V lookup: CDR1 SGHTS, CDR2 YDEGEE. The CDR3 runs 15 residues. The CDR3 sequence: CASRFGGQGGYGYTF. CDR3 DNA: TGTGCCAGCAGATTCGGGGGGCAGGGAGGCTATGGCTACACCTTC.

The rearrangement uses TRBV29-1 and TRBJ2-5; 10 bases agree with TRBD1. TRBJ2-7 matches the DNA end more closely, so the J call is doubtful. The CDR3 contains 17 residues. Germline V lookup: CDR1 SQVTM, CDR2 ANQGSEA. The DNA for the CDR3 is TGCAGCGTTGGGCTACCGCGGGACAGGGGCCTGCCCTACGAGCAGTACTTC. Translated: CSVGLPRDRGLPYEQYF.

This clone was recorded once. This chain uses TRBV18 with TRBJ1-2, with D tentatively TRBD1 (5 bases). The CDR3 sequence is 15 residues long. CDR1 and CDR2 (germline): KGHSH, LQKENI. V was cut by 3 bases and J by 3 bases, with 14 bases left in between. The CDR3 DNA sequence: TGTGCCAGCTCACCGCCGATGGGGGGTGACTATGGCTACACCTTC. It codes for CASSPPMGGDYGYTF.

The chain combines TRBV6-6 with TRBJ2-7, with 12 bases aligning to TRBD2. The germline CDR1 and CDR2 sequences are MNHNY and SVGAGI (reference sequence). This CDR3 is 16 amino acids long. J lost 3 bases, V lost 4 bases, and 7 bases had no gene match. CDR3 DNA: TGTGCCAGCAGTTCCGACGGACTAGCGGGAAACTACGAGCAGTACTTC. Amino acids: CASSSDGLAGNYEQYF.

The V gene is TRBV7-2, the J gene TRBJ2-4, with TRBD2 identical over 10 bases. The CDR3 has 15 amino acids. V was clipped by 5 bases and J by 2 bases; unmatched bases: 3. Germline-derived CDR1 and CDR2 are SGHTA and FQGNSA. The CDR3 sequence: CASSTTSGSKNIQYF. CDR3 nucleotide sequence: TGTGCCAGCAGCACGACTAGCGGGTCCAAAAACATTCAGTACTTC.

This chain links TRBV4-1 with TRBJ2-5, with a possible D match to TRBD2 (5 bases). Trimming left V 1 base short and J 4 bases short, with 10 bases between. The CDR3 runs 14 residues. Germline CDR1 is MGHRA and CDR2 is YSYEKL. The CDR3 sequence: CASSQVGVLETQYF. CDR3 sequence (DNA): TGCGCCAGCAGCCAAGTCGGGGTATTAGAGACCCAGTACTTC.

V is TRBV7-6 and J is TRBJ2-1; D possibly corresponds to TRBD2 (6 bases). The CDR3 covers 17 residues. Germline V gene lookup returns CDR1 SGHVS and CDR2 FNYEAQ. Trimming took 5 bases from V and 0 from J, leaving 17 bases between them. DNA of the CDR3: TGTGCCAGCAGCGCACTTTCACTAGCAGGCTCCTACAATGAGCAGTTCTTC. The encoded protein is CASSALSLAGSYNEQFF.

The chain is built from TRBV29-1 and TRBJ2-7; 9 bases are shared with TRBD1. The CDR3 consists of 12 residues. CDR1 SQVTM and CDR2 ANQGSEA come from the germline V gene. V shed 7 bases and J 3 bases; nucleotides not matched to a gene: 4. Here the CDR3 DNA reads TGCAGCGCCGGGACAGGGTTCTACGAGCAGTACTTC. Residues: CSAGTGFYEQYF.

The chain employs TRBV14 and TRBJ2-1, with D possibly matching TRBD2 (5 bases). CDR3 length: 16 residues. CDR1 SGHDN and CDR2 FVKESK come from the germline V gene. V dropped 3 bases and J dropped 0 bases, with 12 bases sitting between them. The CDR3 nucleotides read TGTGCCAGCAGCCAGACGACGGGGAGCTCCTACAATGAGCAGTTCTTC. The encoded protein is CASSQTTGSSYNEQFF.

In nucleotides, the CDR3 is TGTGCCAGCAGCTTAGATTACGGACAGGGGTCCTACGAGCAGTACTTC. Its protein product is CASSLDYGQGSYEQYF. This sequence joins TRBV11-2 and TRBJ2-7; 9 bases line up with TRBD1. Germline V lookup: CDR1 SGHAT, CDR2 FQNNGV. The CDR3 is made up of 16 amino acids. Losses at the gene ends were 0 bases for V and 1 base for J; bases not matched to a gene: 4.

J is TRBJ2-7 and V is TRBV7-9; D tentatively fits TRBD1 or TRBD2 (5 bases each). The CDR3 is made up of 16 amino acids. Germline V gives CDR1 SEHNR, CDR2 FQNEAQ (reference sequence). V was cut by 3 bases and J by 0 bases, with 15 bases left in between. The CDR3 protein is CASSFPRDGSSYEQYF. The CDR3, as DNA: TGTGCCAGCAGCTTCCCCCGGGACGGAAGCTCCTACGAGCAGTACTTC.

This CDR3 is CASSFGGTLHYNEQFF. CDR3 sequence (DNA): TGTGCCAGCAGTTTTGGAGGGACCTTACACTACAATGAGCAGTTCTTC. The V call is TRBV28, the J call TRBJ2-1, with TRBD2 as a possible D gene (6 bases). Germline CDR1 is MDHEN and CDR2 is SYDVKM. Trimming stripped 3 bases from V and 3 bases from J, with 15 bases between. The CDR3 spans 16 residues.

The V and J genes are TRBV7-7 and TRBJ2-3, with D possibly TRBD2 on 5 matching bases. There are 16 residues in the CDR3. Trimming cost V 1 base and J 3 bases, with 14 bases left between them. Germline V gives CDR1 SSHAT, CDR2 FNYEAQ (reference sequence). CDR3 nucleotides: TGTGCCAGCAGCTTAGGCGCCCACGGGGAGACAGATACGCAGTATTTT. Translating it yields CASSLGAHGETDTQYF.

J is TRBJ2-1 and V is TRBV11-2; the D is unclear. This CDR3 is 13 amino acids long. Trimming took off 5 bases at V and 3 bases at J, with 8 bases between the two ends. Per the germline V gene, CDR1 is SGHAT and CDR2 is FQNNGV. The CDR3 DNA sequence: TGTGCCAGCAGCCAGAGGAGCTACAATGAGCAGTTCTTC. Protein: CASSQRSYNEQFF.

V is TRBV27 and J is TRBJ2-7; TRBD2 matches 12 bases. This CDR3 spans 15 amino acids. Germline CDR1 reads MNHEY; CDR2 reads SMNVEV (reference sequence). V was pared by 9 bases and J by 6 bases, with 12 bases of the junction left unmatched. CDR3 amino acids: CASRRETSGRTEQYF. In DNA form, the CDR3 reads TGTGCCAGTCGGAGGGAGACTAGCGGGAGAACCGAGCAGTACTTC.

The chain carries TRBV7-8 and TRBJ2-7; D perhaps matches TRBD1 (6 bases). Trimming cost V 5 bases and J 4 bases, with 18 bases left between them. The CDR3 runs to 15 residues. Germline V CDR1 and CDR2: SGHVS, FQNEAQ. CDR3: CASSITGISLYEQYF. CDR3 in DNA: TGTGCCAGCAGCATCACAGGGATATCGTTATACGAGCAGTACTTC. The full variable domain, its missing parts supplied by reference TRBV7-8 and TRBJ2-7, is GAGVSQSPRYKVAKRGQDVALRCDPISGHVSLFWYQQALGQGPEFLTYFQNEAQLDKSGLPSDRFFAERPEGSVSTLKIQRTQQEDSAVYLCASSITGISLYEQYFGPGTRLTVT.

The genes are TRBV28 and TRBJ2-7; tentative D call: TRBD1 (5 bases). Trimming cost V 6 bases and J 6 bases, with 6 bases left between them. Germline values: CDR1 MDHEN, CDR2 SYDVKM. The CDR3 consists of 10 residues. The CDR3 loop reads CASRRGEQYF. Written as DNA, the CDR3 is TGTGCCAGCAGAAGGGGCGAGCAGTACTTC.

The chain couples TRBV28 to TRBJ1-2; TRBD1 agrees at 7 bases. Per the germline V gene, CDR1 is MDHEN and CDR2 is SYDVKM. The CDR3 runs 14 residues. Trimming at V came to 4 bases and at J to 7 bases, leaving 9 bases not matched to a gene. The CDR3 spells CASSSARQGSGYTF. As DNA, the CDR3 is TGTGCCAGCAGTTCCGCACGACAGGGTTCTGGCTACACCTTC.

As to this clone: The conserved final phenylalanine or tryptophan is absent from the CDR3, which likely points to a read error. Because the CDR3's place on the DNA is in doubt, the DNA is left out and the CDR3 is given as listed by TCRdb. The chain carries TRBV7-3 and TRBJ2-7; TRBD2 is taken as the D call from the table, unchecked against the DNA. CDR1 SGHTA and CDR2 FQGTGA come from the germline V gene. The CDR3 region is 12 residues in length, termini included. Here the CDR3 reads CASSPNRVLGPL.

The V and J genes are TRBV27 and TRBJ2-7, with D hard to call. The CDR3 loop spans 14 amino acids. CDR1 and CDR2 (germline): MNHEY, SMNVEV (reference sequence). The V gene lost 6 bases and the J gene lost 2 bases, with 14 bases spanning the gap. The CDR3 DNA is TGTGCCAGCAGCCTCCGCCCTGGGGCCTACGAGCAGTACTTC. Protein product: CASSLRPGAYEQYF.

The chain combines TRBV4-1 with TRBJ1-1, with D perhaps TRBD1 (6 bases). The CDR3 is made up of 14 amino acids. Germline lookup yields CDR1 MGHRA and CDR2 YSYEKL. Trimming took 0 bases from V and 6 from J, leaving 11 bases between them. CDR3 nucleotide sequence: TGCGCCAGCAGCCAAGATCCGGGGGCGGCTGAAGCTTTCTTT. It translates to CASSQDPGAAEAFF.

This chain connects TRBV15 to TRBJ2-5; no clear D. V was clipped by 3 bases and J by 2 bases, with 13 bases between them. Germline CDR1 and CDR2: LNHNV and YYDKDF (reference sequence). The CDR3 is 15 amino acids. CDR3 sequence (DNA): TGTGCCACCAGCAGTCGACTCGGCCTGCAAGAGACCCAGTACTTC. Residues: CATSSRLGLQETQYF.

The V call is TRBV2, the J call TRBJ2-7, with TRBD1 as a possible D gene (5 bases). Trimming left V 4 bases short and J 1 base short, with 11 bases between. The germline CDR1 and CDR2 sequences are SNHLY and FYNNEI. This CDR3 contains 14 residues. The CDR3 spells CASSARYRSYEQYF. CDR3 in DNA: TGTGCCAGCAGTGCGCGGTACAGGTCCTACGAGCAGTACTTC.